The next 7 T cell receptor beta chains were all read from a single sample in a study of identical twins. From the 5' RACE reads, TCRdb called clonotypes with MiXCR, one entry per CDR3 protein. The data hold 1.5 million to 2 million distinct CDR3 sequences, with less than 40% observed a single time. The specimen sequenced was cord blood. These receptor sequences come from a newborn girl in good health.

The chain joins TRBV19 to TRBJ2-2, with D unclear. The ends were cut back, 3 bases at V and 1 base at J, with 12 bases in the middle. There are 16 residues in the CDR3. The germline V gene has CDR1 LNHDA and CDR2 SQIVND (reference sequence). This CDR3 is CASSIRQGWNTGELFF. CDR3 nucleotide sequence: TGTGCCAGTAGTATCAGACAAGGGTGGAACACCGGGGAGCTGTTTTTT.

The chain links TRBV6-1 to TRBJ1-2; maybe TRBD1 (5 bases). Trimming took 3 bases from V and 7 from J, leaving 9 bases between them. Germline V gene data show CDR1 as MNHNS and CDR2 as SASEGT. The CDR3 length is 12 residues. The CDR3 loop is CASSDQGAGYTF. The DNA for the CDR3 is TGTGCCAGCAGTGATCAGGGTGCTGGCTACACCTTC.

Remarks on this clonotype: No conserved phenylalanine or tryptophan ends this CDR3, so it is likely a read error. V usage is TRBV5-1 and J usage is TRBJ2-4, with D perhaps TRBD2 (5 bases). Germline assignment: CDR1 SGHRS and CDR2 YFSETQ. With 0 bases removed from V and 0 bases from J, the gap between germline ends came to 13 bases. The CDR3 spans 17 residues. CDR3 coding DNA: TGCGCCAGCAGCTTGGCCTTGTCGGACTTAGCCAAAAACATTCAGTACTAC. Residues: CASSLALSDLAKNIQYY.

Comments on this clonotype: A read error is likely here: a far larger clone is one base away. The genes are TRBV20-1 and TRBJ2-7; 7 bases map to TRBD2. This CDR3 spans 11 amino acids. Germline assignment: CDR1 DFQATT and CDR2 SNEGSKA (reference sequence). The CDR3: CSTRTSYEQYF. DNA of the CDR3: TGCAGTACTAGGACTAGCTACGAGCAGTACTTC.

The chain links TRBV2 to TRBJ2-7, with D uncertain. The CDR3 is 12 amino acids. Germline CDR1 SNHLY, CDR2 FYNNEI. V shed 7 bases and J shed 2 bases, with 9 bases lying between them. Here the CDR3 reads CASKDSTYEQYF. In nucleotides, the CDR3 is TGTGCCAGCAAGGATTCCACCTACGAGCAGTACTTC.

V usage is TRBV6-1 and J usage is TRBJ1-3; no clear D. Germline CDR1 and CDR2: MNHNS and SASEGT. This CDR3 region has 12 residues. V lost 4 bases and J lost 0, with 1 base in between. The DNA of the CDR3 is TGTGCCAGCAGTGTCTCTGGAAACACCATATATTTT. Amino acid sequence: CASSVSGNTIYF.

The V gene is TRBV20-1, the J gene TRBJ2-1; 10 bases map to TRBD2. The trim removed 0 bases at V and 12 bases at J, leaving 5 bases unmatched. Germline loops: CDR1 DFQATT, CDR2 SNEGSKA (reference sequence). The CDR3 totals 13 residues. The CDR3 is CSARDLAGGRQFF. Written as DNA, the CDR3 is TGCAGTGCTAGAGATTTAGCGGGGGGACGGCAGTTCTTC.